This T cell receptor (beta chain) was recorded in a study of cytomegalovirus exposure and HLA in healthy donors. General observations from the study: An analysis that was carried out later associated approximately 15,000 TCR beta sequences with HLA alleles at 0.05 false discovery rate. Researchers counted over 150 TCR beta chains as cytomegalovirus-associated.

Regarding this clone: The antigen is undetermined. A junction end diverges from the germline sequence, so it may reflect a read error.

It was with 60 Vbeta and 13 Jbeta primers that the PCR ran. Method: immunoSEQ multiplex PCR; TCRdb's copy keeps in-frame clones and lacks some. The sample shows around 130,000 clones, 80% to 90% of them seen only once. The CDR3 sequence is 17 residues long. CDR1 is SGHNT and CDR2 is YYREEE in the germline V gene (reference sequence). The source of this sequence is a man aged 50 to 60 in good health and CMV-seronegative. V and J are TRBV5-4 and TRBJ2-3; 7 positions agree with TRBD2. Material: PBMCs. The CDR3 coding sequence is TGTGCCAGCAGCCTCGGACTAGATGCGGTGGGCACGGATACGCAGTATTTT. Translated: CASSLGLDAVGTDTQYF.